A selection of T cell receptor beta chains follows, all from one sample in a study of blood T cell repertoires in COVID-19. The protocol was immunoSEQ multiplex PCR, while the TCRdb copy is restricted to in-frame clones and leaves out a portion. The table includes about 220,000 clones, approximately 90% detected once. Sequencing input: PBMCs or T cells enriched from blood (not recorded which). Every receptor here comes from a woman between 35 and 50 years old with acute COVID-19. Each CDR3 is given with its conserved first and last residue. The order of the fields is V gene, D gene, clone size, CDR3 length, J gene, CDR3 DNA, CDR3 protein. D genes are given only for firm matches. Some rows mark clone size as missing; the rest say once, few, many or name a class of expanded clone.

TRBV3-1/TRBV3-2	.	.	11	TRBJ2-1	TGTGCCAGCAGCCTATCCAATGAGCAGTTCTTC	CASSLSNEQFF
TRBV24-1	.	.	13	TRBJ2-1	TGTGCCACCAGTGATTTGCTACGAGGTGAGCAGTTCTTC	CATSDLLRGEQFF
TRBV7-9	.	.	15	TRBJ2-2	TGTGCCAGCACCTTATCGGTTTCGAGCCCCGTCGGGCTGTTTTTT	CASTLSVSSPVGLFF
TRBV7-2	.	once	16	TRBJ1-2	TGTGCCAGCAGCTTAGCCGCAGGCACTTCTAACTATGGCTACACCTTC	CASSLAAGTSNYGYTF
TRBV6-5	.	.	13	TRBJ1-5	TGTGCCTGCGGGGACGGGGGCAATCAGCCCCAGCATTTT	CACGDGGNQPQHF
TRBV7-9	.	.	15	TRBJ1-4	TGTGCCAGCAGCAAGACCAGGGCACCTAATGAAAAACTGTTTTTT	CASSKTRAPNEKLFF
TRBV10-1	.	.	15	TRBJ2-1	TGCGCCAGCAGTGAGTCGGCCTTAACCTACAATGAGCAGTTCTTC	CASSESALTYNEQFF
TRBV6-5	.	once	15	TRBJ1-1	TGTGCCAGCAGGAAAGGCGAGACAAGGAACACTGAAGCTTTCTTT	CASRKGETRNTEAFF
TRBV3-1/TRBV3-2	.	.	15	TRBJ2-7	TGTGCCAGCAGCCAAAGCGGGCCCCTTTCGGGTGAGCAGTACTTC	CASSQSGPLSGEQYF
TRBV12-5	TRBD2	.	17	TRBJ2-5	TGTGCTAGTGGCCACTACCTCGGACTAGCTCCATACGAGACCCAGTACTTC	CASGHYLGLAPYETQYF
TRBV7-2	.	.	18	TRBJ2-1	TGTGCCAGCAGCTTAACCGTAAAACGGGGGTCATTCTACAATGAGCAGTTCTTC	CASSLTVKRGSFYNEQFF
TRBV7-7	TRBD1	.	18	TRBJ1-5	TGTGCTAGCAGCTCTGTGGGGACAGGGAACGTAAGCAATCAGCCCCAGCATTTT	CASSSVGTGNVSNQPQHF
TRBV9	.	.	12	TRBJ2-7	TGTGCCAGCAGCGATCCAGGCTACGAGCAGTACTTC	CASSDPGYEQYF
TRBV5-6	.	.	13	TRBJ1-1	TGTGCCAGCAGCCGTTCCAGGGTCACTGAAGCTTTCTTT	CASSRSRVTEAFF
TRBV6-5	.	.	13	TRBJ2-2	TGTGCCAGCAGCCGCGAAAACACCGGGGAGCTGTTTTTT	CASSRENTGELFF
TRBV11-2	.	.	13	TRBJ1-1	TGTGCCAGCAGCTTTCAGGGTGGAACTGAAGCTTTCTTT	CASSFQGGTEAFF
TRBV19	.	.	14	TRBJ1-4	TGTGCCAGTAGTATAGGTCCCGCGCCCGAAAAACTGTTTTTT	CASSIGPAPEKLFF
TRBV7-3	TRBD2	.	13	TRBJ2-1	TGTGCCAGCAGCGGACTAGCGGGGGACGAGCAGTTCTTC	CASSGLAGDEQFF
TRBV24-1	.	.	17	TRBJ1-2	TGTGCCACCAGTGATTTGGGGCAGCTAATTAGAAACTATGGCTACACCTTC	CATSDLGQLIRNYGYTF
TRBV6-2/TRBV6-3	.	once	15	TRBJ1-2	TGTGCCAGCAGCGTATTGGCGGGGGCCCCCTATGGCTACACCTTC	CASSVLAGAPYGYTF
TRBV6-2/TRBV6-3	TRBD1	.	14	TRBJ1-5	TGTGCCAGCAGTCGGGGACAGGCCAATCAGCCCCAGCATTTT	CASSRGQANQPQHF
TRBV9	.	.	12	TRBJ2-5	TGTGCCAGCAGCGACGGTGTAGAGACCCAGTACTTC	CASSDGVETQYF
TRBV11-3	.	.	13	TRBJ1-3	TGTGCCAGCAGCCTATCATCTGGAAACACCATATATTTT	CASSLSSGNTIYF
TRBV7-9	.	.	11	TRBJ1-2	TGTGCCAGCAGCTTAACATATGGCTACACCTTC	CASSLTYGYTF
TRBV5-4	.	.	12	TRBJ2-5	TGTGCCAGCAGCTCTCCCCCCGGGACCCAGTACTTC	CASSSPPGTQYF